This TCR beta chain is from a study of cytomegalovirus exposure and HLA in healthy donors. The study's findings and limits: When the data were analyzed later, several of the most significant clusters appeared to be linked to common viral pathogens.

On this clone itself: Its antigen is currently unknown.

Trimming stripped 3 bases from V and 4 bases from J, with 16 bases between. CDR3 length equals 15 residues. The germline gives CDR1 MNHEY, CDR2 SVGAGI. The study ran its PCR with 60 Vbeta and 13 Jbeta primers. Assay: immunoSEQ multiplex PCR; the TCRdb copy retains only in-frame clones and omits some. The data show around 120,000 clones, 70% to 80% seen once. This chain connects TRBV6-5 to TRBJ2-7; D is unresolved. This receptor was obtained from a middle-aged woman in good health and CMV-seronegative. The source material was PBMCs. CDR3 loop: CASSYIGLAFYEQYF. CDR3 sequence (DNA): TGTGCCAGCAGTTATATCGGGTTAGCTTTTTACGAGCAGTACTTC.